This TCR beta chain was obtained from a study of blood T cell repertoires in COVID-19. Study information: Collection of acute and convalescent COVID-19 samples took place in the United States, Italy and Spain. PBMCs, B-cell-depleted T cells, or T cells were the source of the cDNA or gDNA that made up the material.

Original analysis: Reference gene primer amplification gave nucleated cell count estimates. The assay was immunoSEQ multiplex PCR, and TCRdb's table has in-frame clones only and misses some. V and J calls plus clone size are reproduced from that table; the DNA served to infer D and trimming. The sample holds roughly 670,000 clones, about 87% seen once. This CDR3 has 16 residues. Germline V gene lookup returns CDR1 SGHTA and CDR2 FQGNSA. Trimming cost V 5 bases and J 7 bases; bases outside gene matches: 13. This chain joins TRBV7-2 and TRBJ2-1; 8 bases are a match to TRBD1. Sequences were obtained from peripheral blood. The receptor comes from a woman under 30 with acute or convalescent COVID-19. The CDR3 is CASSLLPGTGTNEQFF. The CDR3, as DNA: TGTGCCAGCAGCCTCCTCCCCGGGACAGGTACGAATGAGCAGTTCTTC.